Each of the 22 T cell receptor beta chains below was sequenced from the same sample in a study of human T cells and chemical hapten exposure. Documented time point: pre-sensitization, week 0. The treatment was: therapeutic diphenylcyclopropenone sensitization with weekly scalp DPC. TCRdb reanalysed the RACE reads using MiXCR and keeps one entry per CDR3 protein. The repertoire has about 380,000 distinct CDR3 sequences, about 5.1% of them found once; the top ten carry about 2.5%. This specimen was whole blood, taken in connection with sensitization to the hapten diphenylcyclopropenone (DPC). The source of these receptors is a woman between 50 and 59 years old with alopecia areata. Some clones in this sample may be carry-over from other donors' samples.

This clonotype was observed at least ten times. V and J are TRBV12-3 or TRBV12-4 and TRBJ2-3; TRBD1 matches 10 bases. V was pared by 6 bases and J by 3 bases, with 15 bases of the junction left unmatched. This CDR3 contains 18 residues. The CDR3 loop reads CASSPGKATGGMTDTQYF. DNA for the CDR3: TGTGCCAGCAGCCCGGGCAAAGCGACAGGGGGCATGACAGATACGCAGTATTTT.

This clonotype was observed at least ten times. The CDR3 is CSASRLAGVRYNEQFF. CDR3 sequence (DNA): TGCAGTGCTAGTAGACTAGCGGGAGTGAGGTACAATGAGCAGTTCTTC. V gene TRBV20-1 combines with J gene TRBJ2-1; TRBD2 matches at 12 bases. Germline values: CDR1 DFQATT, CDR2 SNEGSKA (reference sequence). The CDR3 contains 16 residues. Trimming at V came to 3 bases and at J to 4 bases, leaving 7 bases not matched to a gene.

This clonotype was observed a handful of times. The rearrangement uses TRBV6-5 and TRBJ2-5, with D unresolved. The length of the CDR3 is 14 residues. Trimming removed 6 bases at V and 4 bases at J, with 15 bases between. Germline CDR1 is MNHEY and CDR2 is SVGAGI. The CDR3 DNA is TGTGCCAGCAGCCTGGCCCAGCAAAGAGAGACCCAGTACTTC. This gives the protein CASSLAQQRETQYF.

This clonotype was recorded a few times. The genes are TRBV20-1 and TRBJ2-5; 9 bases are shared with TRBD1. V lost 4 bases, J lost 6 bases, and 6 bases stayed unmatched. The V gene's germline CDR1 is DFQATT and CDR2 SNEGSKA (reference sequence). CDR3 length equals 13 residues. The CDR3 is CSANTGGSKTQYF. The CDR3 DNA sequence: TGCAGTGCTAATACAGGGGGCTCGAAGACCCAGTACTTC.

With respect to this clonotype: This could be a read error, since a much larger clone is one nucleotide away. The conserved closing phenylalanine or tryptophan is absent in this CDR3, likely reflecting a read error. The rearrangement links TRBV5-1 to TRBJ2-5; D not certain. V was cut by 3 bases and J by 2 bases, with 11 bases left in between. This CDR3 contains 14 residues. Germline-derived CDR1 and CDR2 are SGHRS and YFSETQ. CDR3 in DNA: TGCGCCAGCAGCTCCCCGAACCGACAAGAGACCCAGTACTAC. Protein sequence: CASSSPNRQETQYY.

The V call is TRBV10-2, the J call TRBJ2-5; 7 nucleotides line up with TRBD1. The CDR3 extends over 14 amino acids. Germline V gene sequence: CDR1 WSHSY, CDR2 SAAADI. The ends lost 4 bases at V and 2 bases at J; junction bases unmatched: 4. The CDR3 bases are TGCGCCAGCAGTGCAGGGACAGCACAAGAGACCCAGTACTTC. Its protein is CASSAGTAQETQYF.

The CDR3 loop is CASSPGTKNYGYTF. Written as DNA, the CDR3 is TGTGCCAGCTCACCAGGGACAAAGAACTATGGCTACACCTTC. The chain combines TRBV18 with TRBJ1-2, with D perhaps matching TRBD1 (6 bases). Trimming took 2 bases from V and 2 from J, leaving 9 bases between them. Germline V gene lookup returns CDR1 KGHSH and CDR2 LQKENI. This CDR3 comprises 14 residues.

CDR3 DNA sequence: TGTGCCAGCAGTACCGGGACGGCTTACGTCGGAGCTTTCTTT. Protein: CASSTGTAYVGAFF. The chain combines TRBV7-9 with TRBJ1-1; tentative D call: TRBD1 (5 bases). V lost 6 bases and J 10 bases, leaving 21 bases between the germline ends. This CDR3 comprises 14 residues. CDR1 SEHNR and CDR2 FQNEAQ come from the germline V gene (reference sequence).

In this sample, this clonotype turned up many times. V gene TRBV12-3 or TRBV12-4 combines with J gene TRBJ2-1; 7 nucleotides align to TRBD2. The ends lost 7 bases at V and 9 bases at J; junction bases unmatched: 12. This CDR3 spans 14 amino acids. CDR3: CASMLGLPPTEQFF. For the CDR3, the DNA is TGTGCCAGCATGCTGGGACTACCGCCCACTGAGCAGTTCTTC.

The V gene is TRBV6-5, the J gene TRBJ1-6; TRBD1 matches at 9 bases. The germline gives CDR1 MNHEY, CDR2 SVGAGI. The CDR3 extends over 15 amino acids. The V gene end was trimmed by 6 bases and the J gene end by 1 base; junction bases not matched to a gene: 1. In DNA, the CDR3 is TGTGCCAGCAGAGACAGGGGGTCCTATAATTCACCCCTCCACTTT. Residues: CASRDRGSYNSPLHF.

This clonotype was picked up a small number of times. This chain joins TRBV9 and TRBJ1-6; D is undetermined. The CDR3 sequence is 15 residues long. V lost 3 bases and J 10 bases, leaving 17 bases between the germline ends. Germline assignment: CDR1 SGDLS and CDR2 YYNGEE. The CDR3 here is CASSEGGPFGSPLHF. The CDR3 DNA follows: TGTGCCAGCAGCGAGGGAGGGCCTTTCGGATCACCCCTCCACTTT. Together with reference TRBV9 and TRBJ1-6, the CDR3 gives the full variable domain: DSGVTQTPKHLITATGQRVTLRCSPRSGDLSVYWYQQSLDQGLQFLIQYYNGEERAKGNILERFSAQQFPDLHSELNLSSLELGDSALYFCASSEGGPFGSPLHFGNGTRLTVT.

This clonotype has more than one count but fewer than ten. The V and J genes are TRBV14 and TRBJ1-2, with unresolved D. The CDR3 has 14 amino acids. V lost 1 base and J 3 bases, leaving 9 bases between the germline ends. Germline loops: CDR1 SGHDN, CDR2 FVKESK. The CDR3 region is CASSQAADHYGYTF. Here the CDR3 DNA reads TGTGCCAGCAGCCAAGCCGCAGACCACTATGGCTACACCTTC.

The CDR3 DNA reads TGTGCCAGCAGCACCGGAAGGACGGGCAATGAGCAGTTCTTC. Translation gives CASSTGRTGNEQFF. V gene TRBV7-8 combines with J gene TRBJ2-1; D is unclear. CDR1 is SGHVS and CDR2 is FQNEAQ in the germline V gene. The length of the CDR3 is 14 residues. Trimming took off 5 bases at V and 6 bases at J, with 14 bases between the two ends.

This clonotype was counted ten times or more. This chain uses TRBV20-1 with TRBJ2-3; perhaps TRBD2 as D (5 bases). V was clipped by 3 bases and J by 0 bases, with 13 bases between them. The CDR3 loop spans 15 amino acids. Germline V gene data show CDR1 as DFQATT and CDR2 as SNEGSKA (reference sequence). CDR3 nucleotides: TGCAGTGCTAGGGAAGCGGAGTCGAGCACAGATACGCAGTATTTT. Translated: CSAREAESSTDTQYF.

In this sample, this clonotype turned up many times. The CDR3 DNA reads as TGTGCCAGCACCCTGACTAGCGGGAGGTCGATCATTCAGTACTTC. This translates into CASTLTSGRSIIQYF. The rearrangement uses TRBV2 and TRBJ2-4, with 13 bases lining up with TRBD2. Per the germline V gene, CDR1 is SNHLY and CDR2 is FYNNEI. The CDR3 has 15 amino acids. The trim removed 7 bases at V and 9 bases at J, leaving 9 bases unmatched.

This clonotype was recorded many times. CDR3 region: CASSPLGMAGGNYNEQFF. Written as DNA, the CDR3 is TGCGCCAGCAGCCCTCTCGGGATGGCGGGAGGAAACTACAATGAGCAGTTCTTC. The gene calls are TRBV5-1 and TRBJ2-1; 8 positions agree with TRBD2. Germline lookup yields CDR1 SGHRS and CDR2 YFSETQ. V lost 4 bases, J lost 3 bases, and 15 bases stayed unmatched. The CDR3 is 18 residues long.

This clonotype was recorded at least ten times. The chain has TRBV9 and TRBJ2-3; no firm D call. The germline V gene encodes CDR1 SGDLS and CDR2 YYNGEE. CDR3 length: 13 residues. V lost 3 bases and J 4 bases, leaving 9 bases between the germline ends. CDR3 nucleotides: TGTGCCAGCAGCGCCGGGCCGCCAGATACGCAGTATTTT. The encoded protein is CASSAGPPDTQYF. The full variable domain, in which reference TRBV9 and TRBJ2-3 provide the parts outside the CDR3, is DSGVTQTPKHLITATGQRVTLRCSPRSGDLSVYWYQQSLDQGLQFLIQYYNGEERAKGNILERFSAQQFPDLHSELNLSSLELGDSALYFCASSAGPPDTQYFGPGTRLTVL.

The table lists this clonotype with many counts. The V call is TRBV12-3 or TRBV12-4, the J call TRBJ1-4; no definite D call. The CDR3 runs 12 residues. The V end lost 6 bases, the J end lost 5 bases, and 7 bases lay between the germline ends. The CDR3 sequence: CASSQSNEKLFF. CDR3 in DNA: TGTGCCAGCAGCCAGTCGAATGAAAAACTGTTTTTT.

The chain combines TRBV5-1 with TRBJ2-3; D gene uncertain. V was pared by 4 bases and J by 2 bases, with 14 bases between. The CDR3 runs 15 residues. The germline gives CDR1 SGHRS, CDR2 YFSETQ. The chain's CDR3 is CASSRLDSHTDTQYF. The CDR3 DNA reads as TGCGCCAGCAGCCGTCTTGACTCTCACACAGATACGCAGTATTTT.

The rearrangement uses TRBV10-3 and TRBJ2-3; D gene unclear. The CDR3 totals 12 residues. The germline CDR1 and CDR2 sequences are ENHRY and SYGVKD. Trimming cost V 10 bases and J 3 bases, with 11 bases left between them. The CDR3 nucleotides read TGTGCCACGGCCAAGGAGACAGATACGCAGTATTTT. As protein: CATAKETDTQYF.

This clonotype was counted many times. The rearrangement links TRBV10-3 to TRBJ2-6; D unclear. The CDR3 extends over 17 amino acids. CDR1 is ENHRY and CDR2 is SYGVKD in the germline V gene. The V gene lost 0 bases and the J gene lost 0 bases, with 9 bases spanning the gap. Here the CDR3 DNA reads TGTGCCATCAGTGAGTCAGCTTCTATCTCTGGGGCCAACGTCCTGACTTTC. It encodes CAISESASISGANVLTF.

The V call is TRBV6-6, the J call TRBJ1-4, with D perhaps TRBD1 (5 bases). Germline lookup yields CDR1 MNHNY and CDR2 SVGAGI (reference sequence). This CDR3 region has 17 residues. Between the trimmed V and J ends, which lost 2 bases and 4 bases, there was a span of 17 bases. The CDR3 protein is CASSYRGRELFNEKLFF. The CDR3 bases are TGTGCCAGCAGTTACCGGGGCAGGGAACTTTTTAATGAAAAACTGTTTTTT.